The sequence of this TCR beta chain was determined in a study of cytomegalovirus exposure and HLA in healthy donors. Study-wide context: The same platform was used for the 120 validation repertoires and the approximately 670 first-cohort repertoires, a later analysis reported.

Repertoires were generated with immunoSEQ multiplex PCR, while TCRdb's copy carries only in-frame clones and drops some. The repertoire holds around 300,000 clones, with around 87% as singletons. Study outcomes and limitations: TCR sequences were mostly rare, though some public TCRs occurred in many donors.

Worth noting for this clone: Its matching antigen is unknown.

The study drew the donors from its approximately 110-subject validation cohort, separate from the approximately 700-subject first cohort. Trimming removed 4 bases from V and 3 bases from J, with 16 bases in between. The CDR3 has 15 amino acids. Germline V lookup: CDR1 LGHNA, CDR2 YSLEER. Sequencing was done on a sample of PBMCs. The sequence was obtained from a woman aged 25 to 39 in good health and CMV-seropositive. V usage is TRBV4-3 and J usage is TRBJ2-7; maybe TRBD1 (6 bases). The CDR3, as DNA: TGCGCCAGCAGCCTTAGTGGGGGCTCTTACTACGAGCAGTACTTC. As protein: CASSLSGGSYYEQYF.